The 26 T cell receptor beta chains in this list originate from one sample, sequenced in a study of vaccination effects on CD4 cells after COVID-19. Antigen specificity for these receptors is unknown. The assay was immunoSEQ multiplex PCR, and TCRdb's table has in-frame clones only and misses some. The sample has fewer than 85,000 clones; about four fifths are singletons. Sequencing in the ViraFEST assay came after antigen-specific CD4+ T cells had been expanded with viral peptide pools, which were used to stimulate PBMC. The authors isolated CD4+ T cells after approximately 9 days of culture. Neither prior SARS-CoV-2 infection nor positive nucleocapsid antibodies were present in the vaccine recipients. Source: CD4+ T cells from PBMCs cultured with SARS-CoV-2 spike peptides, taken before COVID-19 vaccination. These receptors originate from a human donor who received a COVID-19 vaccine.

The V call is TRBV21-1, the J call TRBJ1-4; the table's D call TRBD1 went unverified against the DNA. TRBV21-1 has pseudogene status. The CDR3 runs 18 residues. CDR3 bases: TGTGCCAGCAGCAGGCCGCCGGGACAGGGGGCGGAGAATGAAAAACTGTTTTTT. This sequence encodes CASSRPPGQGAENEKLFF.

The chain joins TRBV29-1 to TRBJ2-1; no clear D gene. This CDR3 has 13 residues. Trimming took off 4 bases at V and 2 bases at J, with 9 bases between the two ends. From germline, CDR1 is SQVTM and CDR2 ANQGSEA. CDR3 sequence: CSVVRGPYNEQFF. The CDR3 DNA is TGCAGCGTTGTTCGTGGTCCCTACAATGAGCAGTTCTTC.

The V call is TRBV7-9, the J call TRBJ2-5; TRBD1 might be the D (6 bases). Germline CDR1 SEHNR, CDR2 FQNEAQ (reference sequence). This CDR3 contains 15 residues. V was shortened by 3 bases and J by 2 bases, with 13 bases between the two germline ends. For the CDR3, the DNA is TGTGCCAGCAGCTTCGAGGGTAGGGGGCAAGAGACCCAGTACTTC. Protein product: CASSFEGRGQETQYF. Full variable domain (rest looked up from reference TRBV7-9 and TRBJ2-5): DTGVSQNPRHKITKRGQNVTFRCDPISEHNRLYWYRQTLGQGPEFLTYFQNEAQLEKSRLLSDRFSAERPKGSFSTLEIQRTEQGDSAMYLCASSFEGRGQETQYFGPGTRLLVL.

The J gene is TRBJ2-5, the V gene TRBV6-5; D is tentatively TRBD1 or TRBD2 (5 bases each). The CDR3 totals 16 residues. V was cut by 2 bases and J by 4 bases, with 17 bases left in between. In germline, CDR1 is MNHEY, CDR2 SVGAGI. CDR3 amino acids: CASSYAVRGVGETQYF. In DNA, the CDR3 is TGTGCCAGCAGTTACGCCGTGAGGGGCGTCGGAGAGACCCAGTACTTC.

The J gene is TRBJ2-7, the V gene TRBV24-1, with D perhaps matching TRBD1 or TRBD2 (5 bases each). V was pared by 8 bases and J by 7 bases, with 20 bases between. CDR3 size: 14 residues. Germline values: CDR1 KGHDR, CDR2 SFDVKD. CDR3 sequence: CATIEGIPVREQYV. In DNA, the CDR3 is TGTGCCACCATCGAGGGGATACCGGTCAGGGAGCAGTACGTC.

This rearrangement joins TRBV5-1 to TRBJ1-4; 7 bases are shared with TRBD1. Germline CDR1 SGHRS, CDR2 YFSETQ. The length of the CDR3 is 15 residues. The V and J ends lost 4 bases and 5 bases, in that order; junction bases with no gene match: 8. The CDR3 protein is CASSPEGRGNEKLFF. CDR3 nucleotides: TGCGCCAGCAGCCCGGAGGGCAGGGGGAATGAAAAACTGTTTTTT.

J is TRBJ1-1 and V is TRBV5-1; D ambiguous. V lost 4 bases and J 0 bases, leaving 7 bases between the germline ends. Germline V gives CDR1 SGHRS, CDR2 YFSETQ. This CDR3 contains 13 residues. In DNA, the CDR3 is TGCGCCAGCAGCCTGATAGTGAACACTGAAGCTTTCTTT. Protein sequence: CASSLIVNTEAFF.

A few counts support this clone. The gene calls are TRBV7-8 and TRBJ1-4; D gene unclear. The CDR3 has 15 amino acids. The V gene lost 4 bases and the J gene lost 7 bases, with 16 bases spanning the gap. The germline gives CDR1 SGHVS, CDR2 FQNEAQ. The CDR3 is CASSYGRAKGEKLFF. DNA for the CDR3: TGTGCCAGCAGCTACGGACGGGCTAAGGGTGAAAAACTGTTTTTT.

V gene TRBV28 combines with J gene TRBJ2-1, with D perhaps matching TRBD1 (6 bases). Between the trimmed V and J ends, which lost 7 bases and 3 bases, there was a span of 10 bases. The V gene's germline CDR1 is MDHEN and CDR2 SYDVKM. The CDR3 totals 13 residues. CDR3 nucleotide sequence: TGTGCCAGCAACCGGGACATCTACAATGAGCAGTTCTTC. This sequence encodes CASNRDIYNEQFF.

The chain employs TRBV6-6 and TRBJ1-3, with D hard to call. The CDR3 contains 17 residues. Trimming stripped 5 bases from V and 0 bases from J, with 17 bases between. Looked up from germline, CDR1 is MNHNY and CDR2 is SVGAGI (reference sequence). The CDR3 sequence: CASSHPDGLGSGNTIYF. CDR3 sequence (DNA): TGTGCCAGCAGTCACCCCGATGGTCTCGGCTCTGGAAACACCATATATTTT.

The chain employs TRBV19 and TRBJ2-3; 7 bases line up with TRBD1. Trimming removed 3 bases from V and 2 bases from J; junction bases left unmatched: 5. The CDR3 sequence is 15 residues long. Germline V gene sequence: CDR1 LNHDA, CDR2 SQIVND (reference sequence). This chain's CDR3 is CASSIDRVVTDTQYF. The CDR3 DNA follows: TGTGCCAGTAGTATTGACAGGGTAGTCACAGATACGCAGTATTTT.

This clone came up once. The rearrangement links TRBV5-1 to TRBJ2-5, with D unclear. V dropped 4 bases and J dropped 5 bases, with 24 bases sitting between them. In germline, CDR1 is SGHRS, CDR2 YFSETQ. The CDR3 totals 17 residues. CDR3 sequence reads: CASSLNPPGQAKETQYF. In nucleotides, the CDR3 is TGCGCCAGCAGCCTCAATCCACCGGGCCAGGCGAAGGAGACCCAGTACTTC.

The rearrangement links TRBV18 to TRBJ2-7, with a possible D match to TRBD1 (6 bases). The germline V gene encodes CDR1 KGHSH and CDR2 LQKENI. This CDR3 spans 16 amino acids. V shed 0 bases and J shed 3 bases, with 15 bases lying between them. CDR3 in DNA: TGTGCCAGCTCACCACCGAAGGACAGATTGTACTACGAGCAGTACGTC. Protein: CASSPPKDRLYYEQYV.

The chain is built from TRBV2 and TRBJ2-4; D may match TRBD1 or TRBD2 (5 bases each). The CDR3 is made up of 14 amino acids. Germline values: CDR1 SNHLY, CDR2 FYNNEI. V lost 6 bases to trimming and J lost 1 base, with 10 bases between them. CDR3 bases: TGTGCCAGCAGCAGAGGGGAGGCCAAAAACATTCAGTACTTC. Protein sequence: CASSRGEAKNIQYF.

V gene TRBV4-1 combines with J gene TRBJ2-1; 11 bases are shared with TRBD2. J was trimmed by 0 bases and V by 3 bases; bases with no gene match: 16. The CDR3 runs 21 residues. Germline V gene lookup returns CDR1 MGHRA and CDR2 YSYEKL. The CDR3 spells CASSHNKGGSGGAFSYNEQFF. The CDR3, as DNA: TGCGCCAGCAGCCACAACAAAGGGGGTAGCGGGGGGGCCTTCTCCTACAATGAGCAGTTCTTC.

The rearrangement joins TRBV18 to TRBJ2-4; 7 bases are shared with TRBD1. The germline CDR1 and CDR2 sequences are KGHSH and LQKENI. V was clipped by 3 bases and J by 1 base; unmatched bases: 0. The CDR3 loop spans 14 amino acids. The CDR3 DNA reads as TGTGCCAGCTCACCCAGGGGGGCCAAAAACATTCAGTACTTC. Translated: CASSPRGAKNIQYF.

This clone was detected only a few times. This chain connects TRBV3-1 (or the pseudogene TRBV3-2) to TRBJ2-3; D is unresolved. V was clipped by 0 bases and J by 8 bases, with 15 bases between them. CDR3 length: 15 residues. Germline lookup yields CDR1 LGHDT and CDR2 YNNKEL (reference sequence). The CDR3 coding sequence is TGTGCCAGCAGCCAAGATAAATCGACACACGGTACGCAGTATTTT. It encodes CASSQDKSTHGTQYF.

The CDR3 loop reads CASRIPGQVGYTF. The CDR3 DNA reads as TGTGCCAGCAGGATACCAGGACAGGTTGGCTACACCTTC. The chain joins TRBV6-5 to TRBJ1-2; 7 positions agree with TRBD1. Trimming at V came to 6 bases and at J to 7 bases, leaving 8 bases not matched to a gene. Germline V gene sequence: CDR1 MNHEY, CDR2 SVGAGI. The CDR3 totals 13 residues.

There are a few counts of this clone. The chain recombines TRBV6-6 with TRBJ1-5, with unresolved D. Germline V gives CDR1 MNHNY, CDR2 SVGAGI (reference sequence). This CDR3 spans 13 amino acids. Trimming cost V 0 bases and J 0 bases, with 0 bases left between them. The CDR3 spells CASSYSSNQPQHF. CDR3 sequence (DNA): TGTGCCAGCAGTTACTCTAGCAATCAGCCCCAGCATTTT.

This chain uses TRBV6-5 with TRBJ2-1; the D gene could be TRBD1 or TRBD2 (5 bases each). V was clipped by 7 bases and J by 8 bases, with 15 bases between them. Germline assignment: CDR1 MNHEY and CDR2 SVGAGI. The CDR3 totals 13 residues. CDR3: CASTRDLGYEQFF. CDR3 DNA sequence: TGTGCCAGCACCCGGGACCTCGGGTATGAGCAGTTCTTC.

The gene calls are TRBV7-2 and TRBJ1-1; D is perhaps TRBD1 (5 bases). V was clipped by 5 bases and J by 11 bases, with 18 bases between them. CDR3 length: 13 amino acids. Germline V gene sequence: CDR1 SGHTA, CDR2 FQGNSA. CDR3: CASSPRVDTRAFF. The CDR3 coding sequence is TGTGCCAGCAGCCCACGGGTGGACACGAGGGCTTTCTTT.

The chain has TRBV5-1 and TRBJ2-5; D might be TRBD2 (7 bases). The CDR3 runs 15 residues. From germline, CDR1 is SGHRS and CDR2 YFSETQ. V was pared by 4 bases and J by 5 bases, with 18 bases between. CDR3 loop: CASSLRGGQRETQYF. CDR3 sequence (DNA): TGCGCCAGCAGCCTGAGGGGGGGCCAGAGGGAGACCCAGTACTTC.

The rearrangement links TRBV6-2 or TRBV6-3 to TRBJ2-5; weak D call: TRBD2 (6 bases). V was pared by 1 base and J by 5 bases, with 11 bases between. This CDR3 comprises 14 residues. Germline V gene lookup returns CDR1 MNHEY and CDR2 SVGEGT. Written as DNA, the CDR3 is TGTGCCAGCAGTTACTTCTCGGAGGGGGAGACCCAGTACTTC. It is translated as CASSYFSEGETQYF.

The chain employs TRBV7-2 and TRBJ1-5, with a possible D match to TRBD1 (5 bases). The CDR3 runs to 12 residues. V was trimmed by 5 bases and J by 5 bases, leaving 7 bases between them. Germline values: CDR1 SGHTA, CDR2 FQGNSA. CDR3 nucleotides: TGTGCCAGCAGCCCGGGGGATCAGCCCCAGCATTTT. The encoded protein is CASSPGDQPQHF.

The chain joins TRBV6-1 to TRBJ1-2; 9 bases line up with TRBD1. Germline CDR1 reads MNHNS; CDR2 reads SASEGT. After removal of 0 bases from V and 4 bases from J, the junction contained 3 bases not matched to a gene. The CDR3 is 15 amino acids. The DNA of the CDR3 is TGTGCCAGCAGTGAAGCAACAGGGGGCGCCTATGGCTACACCTTC. Its protein product is CASSEATGGAYGYTF.

This sequence joins TRBV5-1 and TRBJ2-3, with 9 bases that match TRBD2. This CDR3 contains 16 residues. Per germline, CDR1 SGHRS and CDR2 YFSETQ. V shed 4 bases, J shed 4 bases, and the junction held 10 bases outside the gene matches. The chain's CDR3 is CASSPTASGVADTQYF. Here the CDR3 DNA reads TGCGCCAGCAGCCCCACCGCTAGCGGGGTAGCAGATACGCAGTATTTT.